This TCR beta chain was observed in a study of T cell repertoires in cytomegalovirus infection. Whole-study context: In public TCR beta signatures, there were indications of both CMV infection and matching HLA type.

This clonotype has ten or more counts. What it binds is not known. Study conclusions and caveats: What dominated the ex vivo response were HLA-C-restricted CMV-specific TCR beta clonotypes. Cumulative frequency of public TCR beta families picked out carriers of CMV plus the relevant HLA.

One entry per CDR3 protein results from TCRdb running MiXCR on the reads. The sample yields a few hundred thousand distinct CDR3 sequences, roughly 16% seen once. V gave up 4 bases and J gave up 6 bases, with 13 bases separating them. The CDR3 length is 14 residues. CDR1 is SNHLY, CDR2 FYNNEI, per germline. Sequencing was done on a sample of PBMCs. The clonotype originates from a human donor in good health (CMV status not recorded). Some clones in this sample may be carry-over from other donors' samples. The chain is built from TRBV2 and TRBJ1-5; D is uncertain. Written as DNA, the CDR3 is TGTGCCAGCAGTGGAGAAGGTTCCGCTCAGCCCCAGCATTTT. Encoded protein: CASSGEGSAQPQHF.